These 13 T cell receptor beta chains were all obtained from the same sample, sequenced in a study of OX40 agonist ivuxolimab in advanced cancers. TCRdb keeps only in-frame clones here, not all; method: immunoSEQ multiplex PCR. The sample yields around 15,000 clones, about 89% seen once. The sample in question was CD4+ or CD8+ T cells sorted from blood, obtained in a trial of the OX40 agonist ivuxolimab. The receptor source for this set is an adult with an advanced solid tumor such as melanoma, head and neck, liver or kidney cancer.

This rearrangement joins TRBV9 to TRBJ2-3, with 10 positions matching TRBD1. Germline-derived CDR1 and CDR2 are SGDLS and YYNGEE. The trim removed 3 bases at V and 5 bases at J, leaving 0 bases unmatched. This CDR3 region has 13 residues. This CDR3 reads CASSGDRGDTQYF. CDR3 nucleotide sequence: TGTGCCAGCAGCGGGGACAGGGGAGATACGCAGTATTTT.

The chain couples TRBV19 to TRBJ2-2; D gene unclear. Trimming left V 1 base short and J 3 bases short, with 6 bases between. Per germline, CDR1 LNHDA and CDR2 SQIVND (reference sequence). The CDR3 consists of 14 residues. The CDR3 loop reads CASSIVGYTGELFF. CDR3 in DNA: TGTGCCAGTAGTATAGTTGGGTACACCGGGGAGCTGTTTTTT.

The chain couples TRBV7-9 to TRBJ2-5; D is undetermined. The CDR3 has 14 amino acids. Trimming removed 1 base from V and 3 bases from J, with 9 bases in between. Germline V gene sequence: CDR1 SEHNR, CDR2 FQNEAQ (reference sequence). The CDR3 region has the DNA TGTGCCAGCAGCTTAGAGGTAGGGAAAGAGACCCAGTACTTC. Translation: CASSLEVGKETQYF.

The V gene is TRBV6-6, the J gene TRBJ2-2; TRBD2 matches at 7 bases. Germline V gene data show CDR1 as MNHNY and CDR2 as SVGAGI (reference sequence). V gave up 8 bases and J gave up 1 base; unmatched junction bases: 4. There are 14 residues in the CDR3. This CDR3 reads CASRSGGNTGELFF. Here the CDR3 DNA reads TGTGCCAGCCGATCGGGGGGGAACACCGGGGAGCTGTTTTTT.

The chain is built from TRBV19 and TRBJ2-6; D tentatively fits TRBD1 or TRBD2 (5 bases each). The CDR3 contains 15 residues. Trimming left V 3 bases short and J 2 bases short, with 8 bases between. CDR1 is LNHDA, CDR2 SQIVND, per germline (reference sequence). In DNA, the CDR3 is TGTGCCAGTAGTATCGGGGCGCCTGGGGCCAACGTCCTGACTTTC. This encodes CASSIGAPGANVLTF.

V usage is TRBV20-1 and J usage is TRBJ2-5, with unresolved D. The germline V gene encodes CDR1 DFQATT and CDR2 SNEGSKA (reference sequence). The CDR3 contains 11 residues. V dropped 3 bases and J dropped 5 bases, with 7 bases sitting between them. The chain's CDR3 is CSASLGETQYF. The CDR3 nucleotides are TGCAGTGCTAGTCTTGGGGAGACCCAGTACTTC.

V usage is TRBV6-4 and J usage is TRBJ1-1; D is unresolved. Germline CDR1 and CDR2: MRHNA and SNTAGT. Trimming took 8 bases from V and 8 from J, leaving 12 bases between them. The CDR3 consists of 11 residues. The CDR3 region is CASRLGWEAFF. The CDR3 DNA reads as TGTGCCAGCCGCCTCGGTTGGGAAGCTTTCTTT.

The chain employs TRBV21-1 and TRBJ2-7; no DNA check was done on the table's D call, TRBD2. TRBV21-1 is a recognized pseudogene. The CDR3 is 22 amino acids. Here the CDR3 DNA reads TGTGCCAGCAGCAACGACAGTGTTTGGGGACTAGCGGGAGGGAGAGGGGTCTACGAGCAGTACTTC. Translation: CASSNDSVWGLAGGRGVYEQYF.

The chain is built from TRBV11-3 and TRBJ1-2; D gene ambiguous. The CDR3 is 13 amino acids. Germline CDR1 and CDR2: SGHNT and YENEEA. Trimming removed 0 bases from V and 4 bases from J, with 6 bases in between. CDR3 amino acids: CASSLEGFYGYTF. CDR3 sequence (DNA): TGTGCCAGCAGCTTAGAGGGATTCTATGGCTACACCTTC.

The chain employs TRBV9 and TRBJ2-7; a possible D gene is TRBD1 (6 bases). Germline lookup yields CDR1 SGDLS and CDR2 YYNGEE. V was pared by 4 bases and J by 3 bases, with 14 bases between. The CDR3 runs to 14 residues. The CDR3 bases are TGTGCCAGCAGCCCGAATTTAGGGGGCTACGAGCAGTACTTC. This codes for CASSPNLGGYEQYF.

This clone is deemed medium-sized. V gene TRBV4-1 combines with J gene TRBJ1-2; TRBD1 might be the D (6 bases). This CDR3 has 15 amino acids. With 1 base removed from V and 0 bases from J, the gap between germline ends came to 9 bases. CDR1 is MGHRA and CDR2 is YSYEKL in the germline V gene. The CDR3 protein is CASSQGWGPNYGYTF. The CDR3 DNA is TGCGCCAGCAGCCAAGGTTGGGGGCCTAACTATGGCTACACCTTC.

This clone was counted once. The J gene is TRBJ2-7, the V gene TRBV5-1; tentatively, D is TRBD1 (5 bases). This CDR3 has 15 residues. V was clipped by 0 bases and J by 2 bases, with 12 bases between them. The germline CDR1 and CDR2 sequences are SGHRS and YFSETQ. The CDR3 reads CASSLELYRTYEQYF. CDR3 coding DNA: TGCGCCAGCAGCTTGGAATTATACAGGACCTACGAGCAGTACTTC. Supplemented by reference TRBV5-1 and TRBJ2-7, the full variable domain reads KAGVTQTPRYLIKTRGQQVTLSCSPISGHRSVSWYQQTPGQGLQFLFEYFSETQRNKGNFPGRFSGRQFSNSRSEMNVSTLELGDSALYLCASSLELYRTYEQYFGPGTRLTVT.

This sequence joins TRBV27 and TRBJ1-1; D unresolved. The length of the CDR3 is 11 residues. V lost 7 bases, J lost 5 bases, and 8 bases lay in between. CDR1 is MNHEY and CDR2 is SMNVEV in the germline V gene (reference sequence). CDR3 nucleotide sequence: TGTGCCAGCACCCTTGGGACTGAAGCTTTCTTT. As protein: CASTLGTEAFF.